The clone carrying this T cell receptor beta chain was seen more than once but under ten times. The record originates from a study of blood T cell repertoires in COVID-19. Whole-study context: T cells, B-cell-depleted T cells, or PBMCs provided the cDNA or gDNA that served as material.

Profiled with immunoSEQ multiplex PCR; TCRdb holds only in-frame clones, not every one. The sample contains over 150,000 clones, approximately 90% of which appear only once. The source is a man in his fifties or sixties with COVID-19, enrolled during active disease. Source material: peripheral blood.

The CDR3 DNA reads TGTGCCAGCAGCTTGGGTCAGAGGAGTGGTAATGAAAAACTGTTTTTT. Translated: CASSLGQRSGNEKLFF. J is TRBJ1-4 and V is TRBV5-4; D call uncertain. Germline V gene sequence: CDR1 SGHNT, CDR2 YYREEE (reference sequence). The CDR3 is 16 residues long. V dropped 0 bases and J dropped 4 bases, with 13 bases sitting between them.